This T cell receptor (beta chain) came from a study of follicular helper T cells after annual influenza vaccination. The CDR3 contains 13 residues. Per germline, CDR1 MDHEN and CDR2 SYDVKM. The germline V and J ends were trimmed by 4 bases and 3 bases, with 7 bases remaining between them. TCRdb's copy holds only in-frame clones and misses some; the assay was immunoSEQ multiplex PCR. Here the sample spans some 9,800 clones, nearly 85% being singletons. As for time point: 2015-2016 season, pre-vaccination. Adults received seasonal inactivated influenza vaccine, with sorted blood CD4 subsets sequenced before and after.

The sequenced sample was CXCR5+ CD38- circulating T follicular helper cells from blood, obtained on the day of influenza vaccination. Documented subset: circulating Tfh, non-naive CD4+CXCR5+PD-1+ (ICOS+CD38+ or ICOS-CD38-). The sequence was obtained from an adult who received the influenza vaccine. The chain combines TRBV28 with TRBJ1-5; D is unclear. DNA of the CDR3: TGTGCCAGCAGTTCTGGTAACAATCAGCCCCAGCATTTT. Translated, it gives CASSSGNNQPQHF.